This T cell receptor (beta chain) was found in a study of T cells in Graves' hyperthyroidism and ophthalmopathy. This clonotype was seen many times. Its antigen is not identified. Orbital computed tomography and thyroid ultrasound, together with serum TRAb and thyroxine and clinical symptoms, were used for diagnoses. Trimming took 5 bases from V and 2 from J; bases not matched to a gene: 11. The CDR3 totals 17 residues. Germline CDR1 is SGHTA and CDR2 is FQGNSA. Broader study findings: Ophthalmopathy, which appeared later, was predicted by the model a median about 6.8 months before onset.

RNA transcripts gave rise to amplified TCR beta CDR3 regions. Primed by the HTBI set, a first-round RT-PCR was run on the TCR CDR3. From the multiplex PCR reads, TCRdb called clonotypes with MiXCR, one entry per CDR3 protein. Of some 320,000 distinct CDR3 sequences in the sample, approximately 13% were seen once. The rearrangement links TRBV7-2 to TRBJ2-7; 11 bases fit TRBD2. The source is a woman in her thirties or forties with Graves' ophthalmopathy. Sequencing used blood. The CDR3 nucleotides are TGTGCCAGCAGCCCCGTACCCAGGACTAGCGGGCCCTACGAGCAGTACTTC. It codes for CASSPVPRTSGPYEQYF.